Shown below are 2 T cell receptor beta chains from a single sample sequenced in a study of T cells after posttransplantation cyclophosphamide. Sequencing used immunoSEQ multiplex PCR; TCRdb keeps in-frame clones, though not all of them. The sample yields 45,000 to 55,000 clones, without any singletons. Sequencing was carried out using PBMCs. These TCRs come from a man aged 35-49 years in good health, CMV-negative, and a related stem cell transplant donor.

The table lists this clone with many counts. CDR3 sequence: CASSLAGAGYGYTF. CDR3 in DNA: TGCGCCAGCAGCTTGGCTGGGGCAGGATATGGCTACACCTTC. The V gene is TRBV5-1, the J gene TRBJ1-2; tentative D call: TRBD1 (5 bases). V lost 0 bases and J 5 bases, leaving 11 bases between the germline ends. The CDR3 runs to 14 residues. Germline CDR1 reads SGHRS; CDR2 reads YFSETQ.

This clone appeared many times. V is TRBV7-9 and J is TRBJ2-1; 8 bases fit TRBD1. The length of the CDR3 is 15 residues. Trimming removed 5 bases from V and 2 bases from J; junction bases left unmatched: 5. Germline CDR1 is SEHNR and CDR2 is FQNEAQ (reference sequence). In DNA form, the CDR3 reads TGTGCCAGCAGCCCTTCGGACAGGGCCTACAATGAGCAGTTCTTC. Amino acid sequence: CASSPSDRAYNEQFF.